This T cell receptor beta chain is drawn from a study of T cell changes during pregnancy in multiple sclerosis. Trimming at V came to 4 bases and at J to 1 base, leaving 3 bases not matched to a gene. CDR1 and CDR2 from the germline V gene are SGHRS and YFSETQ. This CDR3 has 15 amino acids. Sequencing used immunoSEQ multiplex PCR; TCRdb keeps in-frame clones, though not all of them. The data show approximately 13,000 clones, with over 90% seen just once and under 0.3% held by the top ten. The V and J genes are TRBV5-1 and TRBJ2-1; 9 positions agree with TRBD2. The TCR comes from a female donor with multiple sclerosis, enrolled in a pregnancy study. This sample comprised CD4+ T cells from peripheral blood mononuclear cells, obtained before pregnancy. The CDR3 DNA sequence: TGCGCCAGCAGCGTTAGCGGGGGATCCTACAATGAGCAGTTCTTC. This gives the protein CASSVSGGSYNEQFF.